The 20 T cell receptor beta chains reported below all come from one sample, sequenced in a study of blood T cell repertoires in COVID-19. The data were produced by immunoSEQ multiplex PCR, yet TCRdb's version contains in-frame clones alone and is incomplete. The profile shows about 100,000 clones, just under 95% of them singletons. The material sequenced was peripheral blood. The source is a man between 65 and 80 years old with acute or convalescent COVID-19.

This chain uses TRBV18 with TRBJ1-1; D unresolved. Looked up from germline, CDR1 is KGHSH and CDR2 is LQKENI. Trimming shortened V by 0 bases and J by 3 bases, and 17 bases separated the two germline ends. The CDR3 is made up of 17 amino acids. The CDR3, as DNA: TGTGCCAGCTCACCACCTGGACGGACCGGGAGGGACACTGAAGCTTTCTTT. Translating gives CASSPPGRTGRDTEAFF.

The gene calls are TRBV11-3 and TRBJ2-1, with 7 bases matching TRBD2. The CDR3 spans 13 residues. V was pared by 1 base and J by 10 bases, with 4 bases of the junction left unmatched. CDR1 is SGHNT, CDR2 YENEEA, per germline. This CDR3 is CASSLGREREQFF. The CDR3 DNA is TGTGCCAGCAGCTTAGGGCGGGAGAGGGAGCAGTTCTTC. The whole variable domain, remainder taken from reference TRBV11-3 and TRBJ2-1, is EAGVVQSPRYKIIEKKQPVAFWCNPISGHNTLYWYLQNLGQGPELLIRYENEEAVDDSQLPKDRFSAERLKGVDSTLKIQPAELGDSAVYLCASSLGREREQFFGPGTRLTVL.

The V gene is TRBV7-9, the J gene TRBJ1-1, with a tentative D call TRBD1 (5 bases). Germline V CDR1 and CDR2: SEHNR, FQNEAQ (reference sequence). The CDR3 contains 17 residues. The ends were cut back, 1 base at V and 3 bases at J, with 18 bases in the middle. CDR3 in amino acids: CASSLGGWGREDTEAFF. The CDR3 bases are TGTGCCAGCAGCTTAGGAGGATGGGGCAGGGAAGACACTGAAGCTTTCTTT.

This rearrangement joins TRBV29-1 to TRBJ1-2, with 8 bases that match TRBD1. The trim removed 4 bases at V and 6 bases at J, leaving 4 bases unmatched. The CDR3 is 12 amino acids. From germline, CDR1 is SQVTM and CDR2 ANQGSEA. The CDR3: CSVVGQEDGYTF. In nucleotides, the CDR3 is TGCAGCGTTGTGGGACAGGAAGATGGCTACACCTTC.

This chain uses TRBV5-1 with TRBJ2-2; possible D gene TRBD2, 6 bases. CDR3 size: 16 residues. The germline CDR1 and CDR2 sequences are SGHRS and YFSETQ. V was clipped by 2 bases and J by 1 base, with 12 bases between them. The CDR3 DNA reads TGCGCCAGCAGCTTCCAGTCCGGGGGGAACACCGGGGAGCTGTTTTTT. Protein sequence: CASSFQSGGNTGELFF.

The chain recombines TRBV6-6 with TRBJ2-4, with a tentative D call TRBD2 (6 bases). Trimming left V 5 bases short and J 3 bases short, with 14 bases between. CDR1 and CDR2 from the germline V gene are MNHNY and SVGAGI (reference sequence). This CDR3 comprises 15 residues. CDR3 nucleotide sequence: TGTGCCAGCAGTAGACTAGGAGAGGGCAAAAACATTCAGTACTTC. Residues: CASSRLGEGKNIQYF.

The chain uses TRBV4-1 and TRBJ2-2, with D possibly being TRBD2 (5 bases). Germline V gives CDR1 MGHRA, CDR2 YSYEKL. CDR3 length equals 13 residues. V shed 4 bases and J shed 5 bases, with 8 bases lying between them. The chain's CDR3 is CASSPRTTGELFF. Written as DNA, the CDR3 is TGCGCCAGCAGCCCGAGGACTACCGGGGAGCTGTTTTTT.

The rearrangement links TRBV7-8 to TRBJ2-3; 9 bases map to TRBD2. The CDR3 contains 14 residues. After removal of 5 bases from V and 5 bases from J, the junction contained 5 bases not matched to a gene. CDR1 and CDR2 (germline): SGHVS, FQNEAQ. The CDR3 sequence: CASSRGTSLDTQYF. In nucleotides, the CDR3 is TGTGCCAGCAGCCGTGGGACTAGCCTAGATACGCAGTATTTT.

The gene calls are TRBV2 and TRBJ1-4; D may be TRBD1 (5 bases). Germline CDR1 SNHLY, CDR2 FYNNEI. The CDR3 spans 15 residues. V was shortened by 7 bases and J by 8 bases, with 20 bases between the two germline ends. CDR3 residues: CASTGGGRSGEKLFF. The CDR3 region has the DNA TGTGCCAGCACCGGGGGTGGCAGGTCGGGAGAAAAACTGTTTTTT. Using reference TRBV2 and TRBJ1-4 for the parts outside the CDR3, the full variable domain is EPEVTQTPSHQVTQMGQEVILRCVPISNHLYFYWYRQILGQKVEFLVSFYNNEISEKSEIFDDQFSVERPDGSNFTLKIRSTKLEDSAMYFCASTGGGRSGEKLFFGSGTQLSVL.

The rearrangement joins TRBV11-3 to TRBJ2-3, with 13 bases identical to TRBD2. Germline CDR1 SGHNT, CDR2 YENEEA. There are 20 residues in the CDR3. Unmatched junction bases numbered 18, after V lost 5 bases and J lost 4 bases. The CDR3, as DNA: TGTGCCAGCAGCGCGCGGACTAGCGGGAGTGTGGGGTATGGGGCAGATACGCAGTATTTT. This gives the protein CASSARTSGSVGYGADTQYF.

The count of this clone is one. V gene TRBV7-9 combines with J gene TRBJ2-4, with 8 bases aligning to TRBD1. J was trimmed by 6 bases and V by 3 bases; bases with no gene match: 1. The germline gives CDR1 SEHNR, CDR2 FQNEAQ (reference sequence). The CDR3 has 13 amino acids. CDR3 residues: CASSFDRGNIQYF. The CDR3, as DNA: TGTGCCAGCAGCTTCGACAGGGGAAACATTCAGTACTTC.

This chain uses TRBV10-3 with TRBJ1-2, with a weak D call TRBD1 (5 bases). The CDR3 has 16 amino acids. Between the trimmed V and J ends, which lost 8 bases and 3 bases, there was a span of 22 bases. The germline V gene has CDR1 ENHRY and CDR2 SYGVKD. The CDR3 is CAIGPWEDTDYYGYTF. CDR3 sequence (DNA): TGTGCCATCGGGCCGTGGGAGGACACCGATTACTATGGCTACACCTTC.

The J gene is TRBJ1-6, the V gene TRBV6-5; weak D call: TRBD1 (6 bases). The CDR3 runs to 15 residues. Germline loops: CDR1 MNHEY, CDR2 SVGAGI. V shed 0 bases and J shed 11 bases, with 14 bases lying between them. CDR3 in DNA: TGTGCCAGCAGTTACTCGCTACAGGGTCTGGCACCCCTCCACTTT. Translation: CASSYSLQGLAPLHF.

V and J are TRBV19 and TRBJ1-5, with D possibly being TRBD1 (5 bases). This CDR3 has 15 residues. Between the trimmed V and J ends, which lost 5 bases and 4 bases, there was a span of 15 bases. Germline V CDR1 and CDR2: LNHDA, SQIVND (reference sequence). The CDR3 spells CASSGAQGRNQPQHF. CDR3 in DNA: TGTGCCAGTAGTGGGGCTCAGGGCCGGAATCAGCCCCAGCATTTT.

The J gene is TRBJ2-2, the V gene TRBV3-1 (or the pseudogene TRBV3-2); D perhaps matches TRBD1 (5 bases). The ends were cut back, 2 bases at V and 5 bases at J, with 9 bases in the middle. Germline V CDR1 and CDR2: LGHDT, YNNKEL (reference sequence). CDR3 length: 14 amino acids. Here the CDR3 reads CASSQQGGTGELFF. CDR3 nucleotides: TGTGCCAGCAGCCAACAGGGTGGGACCGGGGAGCTGTTTTTT.

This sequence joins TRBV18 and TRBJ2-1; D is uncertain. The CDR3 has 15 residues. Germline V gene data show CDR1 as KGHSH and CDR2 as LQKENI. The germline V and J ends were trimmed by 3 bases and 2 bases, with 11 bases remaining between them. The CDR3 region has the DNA TGTGCCAGCTCACCGGCGACACTTACCTACAATGAGCAGTTCTTC. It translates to CASSPATLTYNEQFF.

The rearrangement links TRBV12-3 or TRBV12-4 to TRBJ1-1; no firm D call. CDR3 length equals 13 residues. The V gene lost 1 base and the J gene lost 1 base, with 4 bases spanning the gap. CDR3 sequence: CASSLGANTEAFF. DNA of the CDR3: TGTGCCAGCAGTTTAGGGGCGAACACTGAAGCTTTCTTT.

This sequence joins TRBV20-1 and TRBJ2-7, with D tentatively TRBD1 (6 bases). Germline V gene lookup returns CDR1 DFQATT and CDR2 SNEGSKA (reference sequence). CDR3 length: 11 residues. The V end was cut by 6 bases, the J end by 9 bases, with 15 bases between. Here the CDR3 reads CSAKGGIGQYF. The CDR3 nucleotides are TGCAGTGCCAAAGGGGGAATCGGGCAGTACTTC.

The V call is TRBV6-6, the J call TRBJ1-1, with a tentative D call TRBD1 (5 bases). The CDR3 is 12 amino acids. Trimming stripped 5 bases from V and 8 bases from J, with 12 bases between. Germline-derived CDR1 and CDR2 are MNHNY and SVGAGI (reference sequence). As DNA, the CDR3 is TGTGCCAGCAGTAGTGTCGGGGGGGAAGCTTTCTTT. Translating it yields CASSSVGGEAFF.

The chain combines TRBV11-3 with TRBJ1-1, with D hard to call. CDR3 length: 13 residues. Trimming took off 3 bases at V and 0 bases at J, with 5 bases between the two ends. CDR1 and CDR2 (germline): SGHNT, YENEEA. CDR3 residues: CASSLSVNTEAFF. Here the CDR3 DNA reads TGTGCCAGCAGCTTGTCCGTGAACACTGAAGCTTTCTTT.